The TCR beta chain described here comes from a study of regulatory dendritic cells for organ transplantation. The repertoire was sequenced with immunoSEQ multiplex PCR; TCRdb's copy has only in-frame clones and lacks some. The sample carries about 12,000 clones, around 92% recorded once. V lost 1 base and J 6 bases, leaving 13 bases between the germline ends. The germline V gene encodes CDR1 LNHDA and CDR2 SQIVND (reference sequence). The CDR3 sequence is 15 residues long. Study findings and constraints: Memory CD8+ T cells were the most oligoclonal; naive cells were highly diverse.

CFSE-labeled sorted T cells met regulatory or mature dendritic cells for 4 to 6 days. Details on this clone: Its antigen is still unknown.

This sequence originates from a human donor in good health. The rearrangement links TRBV19 to TRBJ2-4; D might be TRBD1 (6 bases). The sample comprised naive CD8+ T cells from blood cultured with dendritic cells. Subset denoted: CD45RA+ naive T cells. The CDR3 DNA reads as TGTGCCAGTAGTATAGTTGGACAGCCGGGAAACATTCAGTACTTC. Its protein product is CASSIVGQPGNIQYF.